Below, 28 T cell receptor beta chains from the same sample are listed, as sequenced in a study of blood T cells in healthy people across ages. Using a J-beta primer mix together with a sample-barcoded 5' primer, a second PCR was run for roughly 6 to 12 cycles. TCRdb re-called the 5' RACE reads with MiXCR, one entry per CDR3 protein. The data show around 780,000 distinct CDR3 sequences, 20% to 30% seen once. These data also featured in a second study, about T cells of mothers and their children.

What was sequenced was blood. These receptors were taken from a boy aged 5 to 17 in good health.

V and J are TRBV27 and TRBJ1-4; D gene unclear. Germline loops: CDR1 MNHEY, CDR2 SMNVEV (reference sequence). Trimming left V 0 bases short and J 8 bases short, with 10 bases between. The CDR3 is 14 amino acids. The CDR3 protein is CASSLSFHGEKLFF. As DNA, the CDR3 is TGTGCCAGCAGTTTATCCTTCCACGGGGAAAAACTGTTTTTT.

The CDR3 nucleotides are TGCGCCAGCAGCCAAGATACTACAAACACTGAAGCTTTCTTT. The encoded protein is CASSQDTTNTEAFF. V gene TRBV4-3 combines with J gene TRBJ1-1; no reliable D call. The CDR3 is 14 amino acids. Trimming took 0 bases from V and 2 from J, leaving 7 bases between them. The germline V gene has CDR1 LGHNA and CDR2 YSLEER.

This clonotype was counted only a few times. V usage is TRBV27 and J usage is TRBJ2-4; no definite D call. Trimming cost V 6 bases and J 1 base, with 16 bases left between them. The germline CDR1 and CDR2 sequences are MNHEY and SMNVEV (reference sequence). This CDR3 region has 16 residues. CDR3 protein: CASREFGAAAKNIQYF. The CDR3 DNA follows: TGTGCCAGCAGGGAGTTTGGCGCCGCGGCCAAAAACATTCAGTACTTC.

The chain carries TRBV3-1 and TRBJ2-1; the D gene could be TRBD1 or TRBD2 (6 bases each). V was cut by 1 base and J by 9 bases, with 13 bases left in between. Germline CDR1 reads LGHDT; CDR2 reads YNNKEL (reference sequence). The CDR3 loop spans 14 amino acids. The CDR3 loop reads CASSQGRRGVEQFF. The CDR3 nucleotides read TGTGCCAGCAGCCAAGGTCGGAGGGGGGTTGAGCAGTTCTTC.

This clonotype was seen more than once but under ten times. The CDR3 sequence is CASTKTGTGFYEQYF. CDR3 sequence (DNA): TGTGCCAGCACCAAAACCGGGACAGGATTCTACGAGCAGTACTTC. V usage is TRBV12-3 or TRBV12-4 and J usage is TRBJ2-7, with TRBD1 matching 8 bases. The CDR3 totals 15 residues. V dropped 7 bases and J dropped 3; count of bases not matched to a gene: 11.

This clonotype has a handful of counts. The V gene is TRBV11-2, the J gene TRBJ2-6, with a tentative D call TRBD1 (6 bases). Germline V gene sequence: CDR1 SGHAT, CDR2 FQNNGV. The CDR3 is made up of 16 amino acids. V lost 1 base, J lost 11 bases, and 18 bases lay in between. CDR3: CASSLGTGQFGDVLTF. CDR3 nucleotides: TGTGCCAGCAGCTTAGGCACAGGACAGTTTGGGGACGTCCTGACTTTC.

The chain links TRBV10-3 to TRBJ2-5; D may be TRBD1 (6 bases). The DNA end is more similar to TRBJ2-7, so the J call may be wrong. The CDR3 loop spans 14 amino acids. Germline V gene lookup returns CDR1 ENHRY and CDR2 SYGVKD. CDR3 sequence reads: CAISPSGVSYEQYF. CDR3 DNA: TGTGCCATCAGCCCATCAGGGGTTTCCTACGAGCAGTACTTC.

V is TRBV29-1 and J is TRBJ1-1; TRBD1 might be the D (5 bases). This CDR3 contains 11 residues. Germline lookup yields CDR1 SQVTM and CDR2 ANQGSEA. The V gene lost 6 bases and the J gene lost 8 bases, with 13 bases spanning the gap. DNA of the CDR3: TGCAGCGTCTTTCCGGGGCAAGAAGCTTTCTTT. It yields the protein CSVFPGQEAFF.

This chain uses TRBV4-2 with TRBJ2-7; 7 bases are a match to TRBD1. The CDR3 has 16 amino acids. V dropped 0 bases and J dropped 5; count of bases not matched to a gene: 10. CDR1 LGHNA and CDR2 YNFKEQ come from the germline V gene. The DNA for the CDR3 is TGTGCCAGCAGCCAAGAACTCTGGACAGGTGGGAACGAGCAGTACTTC. Its translation is CASSQELWTGGNEQYF.

This clonotype came up a few times. This rearrangement joins TRBV7-9 to TRBJ2-1, with TRBD2 identical over 13 bases. The CDR3 runs to 15 residues. CDR1 is SEHNR, CDR2 FQNEAQ, per germline (reference sequence). Trimming cost V 1 base and J 10 bases; bases outside gene matches: 4. The CDR3 DNA reads TGTGCCAGCAGCTTAGGTACTAGCGGGGGGGCCGAGCAGTTCTTC. Protein sequence: CASSLGTSGGAEQFF.

This chain uses TRBV28 with TRBJ2-4, with D perhaps matching TRBD2 (7 bases). Germline CDR1 reads MDHEN; CDR2 reads SYDVKM. The germline V and J ends were trimmed by 5 bases and 9 bases, with 14 bases remaining between them. There are 13 residues in the CDR3. The CDR3 loop is CASSGGAGTIQYF. The CDR3 DNA reads TGTGCCAGCAGTGGGGGGGCAGGGACCATTCAGTACTTC.

The rearrangement links TRBV12-3 or TRBV12-4 to TRBJ1-2; D is perhaps TRBD1 (6 bases). This CDR3 is 14 amino acids long. V lost 4 bases and J lost 8, with 17 bases in between. The CDR3 DNA is TGTGCCAGCAGTTCAACCGGCCACAGGGTCGGCTACACCTTC. As protein: CASSSTGHRVGYTF.

CDR3 protein: CASRDRSNEQFF. Written as DNA, the CDR3 is TGTGCCAGCAGGGACAGGAGTAATGAGCAGTTCTTC. The V call is TRBV27, the J call TRBJ2-1, with 7 positions matching TRBD1. V lost 6 bases and J lost 7; bases outside the gene matches: 3. CDR1 and CDR2 from the germline V gene are MNHEY and SMNVEV (reference sequence). The CDR3 spans 12 residues.

J is TRBJ2-5 and V is TRBV20-1; 9 nucleotides agree with TRBD2. CDR3 length: 15 amino acids. Per the germline V gene, CDR1 is DFQATT and CDR2 is SNEGSKA (reference sequence). Here the CDR3 DNA reads TGCAATGTAGAGCTCATAGCGGGGGAGCAAGAGACCCAGTACTTC. Its protein is CNVELIAGEQETQYF.

This clonotype showed up just a few times. The chain links TRBV5-1 to TRBJ2-7; unclear D gene. The ends were cut back, 8 bases at V and 5 bases at J, with 14 bases in the middle. The CDR3 loop spans 12 amino acids. Germline V gene sequence: CDR1 SGHRS, CDR2 YFSETQ. CDR3 DNA: TGCGCCAGTTACGTTTACGAGGACGAGCAGTACTTC. Its translation is CASYVYEDEQYF.

V usage is TRBV14 and J usage is TRBJ2-5; D call uncertain. Between the trimmed V and J ends, which lost 3 bases and 11 bases, there was a span of 10 bases. CDR3 size: 11 residues. Germline V gene sequence: CDR1 SGHDN, CDR2 FVKESK. The CDR3 sequence: CASSQSVEQYF. The CDR3 bases are TGTGCCAGCAGCCAGTCAGTGGAGCAGTACTTC.

V is TRBV2 and J is TRBJ2-2, with D perhaps matching TRBD1 (5 bases). V lost 4 bases to trimming and J lost 5 bases, with 14 bases between them. The CDR3 spans 15 residues. Germline V lookup: CDR1 SNHLY, CDR2 FYNNEI. The CDR3 sequence: CASSVVGQPTGELFF. CDR3 DNA: TGTGCCAGCAGTGTAGTGGGGCAGCCTACCGGGGAGCTGTTTTTT.

Written as DNA, the CDR3 is TGTGCCAGCAGTCCGCGGTCAGGGAGGGCATATGTGCAGTACTTC. Its translation: CASSPRSGRAYVQYF. The chain carries TRBV12-3 or TRBV12-4 and TRBJ2-1; 7 bases fit TRBD2. Judging by the DNA end, TRBJ2-7 fits better; the J call may be wrong. The CDR3 loop spans 15 amino acids.

The chain is built from TRBV20-1 and TRBJ2-1; tentative D call: TRBD2 (6 bases). Trimming stripped 0 bases from V and 0 bases from J, with 12 bases between. The germline V gene encodes CDR1 DFQATT and CDR2 SNEGSKA (reference sequence). This CDR3 has 16 residues. CDR3 region: CSARDLSGLSYNEQFF. The CDR3 bases are TGCAGTGCTAGAGACCTTAGCGGCCTCTCCTACAATGAGCAGTTCTTC.

This clonotype was recorded a few times. This rearrangement joins TRBV3-1 to TRBJ2-7, with 8 bases aligning to TRBD2. After removal of 4 bases from V and 6 bases from J, the junction contained 8 bases not matched to a gene. The CDR3 length is 14 residues. Germline loops: CDR1 LGHDT, CDR2 YNNKEL (reference sequence). The CDR3 DNA reads TGTGCCAGCAGCCCTTCGGCGGGGGGAGGCGAGCAGTACTTC. Its protein product is CASSPSAGGGEQYF.

The rearrangement joins TRBV7-9 to TRBJ1-1, with a tentative D call TRBD1 (5 bases). The CDR3 has 16 residues. From germline, CDR1 is SEHNR and CDR2 FQNEAQ (reference sequence). V lost 3 bases and J 2 bases, leaving 16 bases between the germline ends. CDR3: CASSLVGVGDNTEAFF. The DNA for the CDR3 is TGTGCCAGCAGCTTGGTCGGGGTAGGGGACAACACTGAAGCTTTCTTT.

The gene calls are TRBV3-1 and TRBJ2-3, with D maybe TRBD1 (6 bases). CDR1 and CDR2 (germline): LGHDT, YNNKEL (reference sequence). Trimming cost V 4 bases and J 4 bases, with 18 bases left between them. CDR3 size: 16 residues. The CDR3 protein is CASSLIRTEGADTQYF. CDR3 coding DNA: TGTGCCAGCAGCCTCATCCGGACAGAAGGCGCAGATACGCAGTATTTT.

This clonotype appeared a few times. The chain has TRBV29-1 and TRBJ1-2; D is unclear. The CDR3 is 13 amino acids. The V and J ends lost 7 bases and 4 bases respectively, with 16 bases between them. Germline V CDR1 and CDR2: SQVTM, ANQGSEA. The chain's CDR3 is CSGFSFAGYGYTF. CDR3 in DNA: TGCAGCGGCTTCAGTTTCGCTGGCTATGGCTACACCTTC.

This clonotype was counted only a few times. The genes are TRBV25-1 and TRBJ1-1; D might be TRBD1 (5 bases). V was pared by 4 bases and J by 0 bases, with 12 bases between. The CDR3 is 15 amino acids. CDR1 is MGHDK and CDR2 is SYGVNS in the germline V gene. The DNA of the CDR3 is TGTGCCAGCAGTGCTATGGGGGAGGTGAACACTGAAGCTTTCTTT. Amino acids: CASSAMGEVNTEAFF.

V and J are TRBV3-1 and TRBJ2-5; tentative D call: TRBD1 (6 bases). The end of the DNA aligns better with TRBJ2-7, so the J call may be wrong. In germline, CDR1 is LGHDT, CDR2 YNNKEL (reference sequence). CDR3 length equals 13 residues. The CDR3 here is CASSQPRGYEQYF. CDR3 DNA: TGTGCCAGCAGCCAACCCAGGGGCTACGAGCAGTACTTC.

Concerning this clonotype: One end of the junction fails to match germline, which may point to a read error. The rearrangement joins TRBV20-1 to TRBJ2-4; D may be TRBD2 (5 bases). This CDR3 has 15 amino acids. The V gene's germline CDR1 is DFQATT and CDR2 SNEGSKA (reference sequence). CDR3 nucleotide sequence: TGCAATGCTAGCCATCATTCTATCGACAAAAACATTCAGTACTTC. Its protein product is CNASHHSIDKNIQYF.

The chain recombines TRBV6-2 or TRBV6-3 with TRBJ1-2; TRBD1 is a possible D gene (6 bases). Germline V gene lookup returns CDR1 MNHEY and CDR2 SVGEGT. The CDR3 is 15 residues long. With 6 bases removed from V and 8 bases from J, the gap between germline ends came to 22 bases. The CDR3 spells CASSRPVNRDTGYTF. Written as DNA, the CDR3 is TGTGCCAGCAGCCGACCTGTGAACAGGGATACCGGCTACACCTTC.

This clonotype was seen a few times. This CDR3 reads CASRQNYGYTF. CDR3 nucleotides: TGTGCCAGCAGACAGAACTATGGCTACACCTTC. V gene TRBV7-2 combines with J gene TRBJ1-2; D is ambiguous. This CDR3 contains 11 residues. V was shortened by 6 bases and J by 2 bases, with 4 bases between the two germline ends. The germline V gene has CDR1 SGHTA and CDR2 FQGNSA.